This T cell receptor beta chain was identified during a study of T cells after posttransplantation cyclophosphamide. Findings and caveats of the study: Skin or GI-infiltrating T cells shared few TRB sequences with blood.

Germline assignment: CDR1 MGHRA and CDR2 YSYEKL. J gave up 1 base and V 5 bases, and 4 bases lay outside the gene matches. This CDR3 has 14 residues. Only one count was recorded for this clone. Its antigen is undetermined. Using immunoSEQ multiplex PCR, the repertoire was profiled, and TCRdb retains in-frame clones only, with some absent. The sample shows tens of thousands of clones, nearly 99% of them seen only once. The TCR sequence derives from a middle-aged man in good health, CMV-negative, and a related stem cell transplant donor. The sequenced sample consisted of naive CD8+ T cells sorted from PBMCs. The chain employs TRBV4-1 and TRBJ1-1, with 7 bases lining up with TRBD1. In nucleotides, the CDR3 is TGCGCCAGCAGCAACGAGGGGGCGAACACTGAAGCTTTCTTT. This gives the protein CASSNEGANTEAFF.